The subject of this entry is one T cell receptor beta chain. An amount of RNA that ranged from 0.5 to 1 ug was reverse transcribed with random hexamers. TCRdb called the immunoSEQ multiplex PCR reads again in MiXCR, with one record for every CDR3 protein. Here the sample spans under 85,000 distinct CDR3 sequences, approximately 94% being singletons. The data were taken from a study of CD8 T cells in Susac syndrome. The V and J ends lost 4 bases and 4 bases respectively, with 12 bases between them. The CDR3 runs to 14 residues. The chain links TRBV12-3 or TRBV12-4 to TRBJ2-3, with D possibly being TRBD2 (6 bases). This sequence originates from a human donor with multiple sclerosis. What was sequenced was CD8+ T cells from PBMCs. This CDR3 is CASSSTGEADTQYF. The CDR3 DNA is TGTGCCAGCAGTTCTACGGGGGAGGCAGATACGCAGTATTTT.